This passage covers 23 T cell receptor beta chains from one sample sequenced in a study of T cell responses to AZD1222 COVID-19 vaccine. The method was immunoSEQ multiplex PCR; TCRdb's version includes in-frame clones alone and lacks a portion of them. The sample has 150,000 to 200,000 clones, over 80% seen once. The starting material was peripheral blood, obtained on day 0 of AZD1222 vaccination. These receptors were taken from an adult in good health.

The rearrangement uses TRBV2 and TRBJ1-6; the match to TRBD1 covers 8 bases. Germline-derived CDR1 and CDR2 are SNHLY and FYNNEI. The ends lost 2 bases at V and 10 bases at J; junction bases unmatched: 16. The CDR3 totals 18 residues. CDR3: CASSETTGNRGLRSPLHF. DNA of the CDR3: TGTGCCAGCAGTGAAACAACTGGGAACAGGGGGTTAAGATCACCCCTCCACTTT.

CDR3: CASSQGGGGTIYNEQFF. CDR3 nucleotide sequence: TGTGCCAGCAGCCAAGGGGGCGGGGGCACGATCTACAATGAGCAGTTCTTC. This chain joins TRBV3-1 (or the pseudogene TRBV3-2) and TRBJ2-1; D perhaps matches TRBD2 (7 bases). The CDR3 totals 17 residues. With 1 base removed from V and 3 bases from J, the gap between germline ends came to 16 bases. The germline gives CDR1 LGHDT, CDR2 YNNKEL (reference sequence).

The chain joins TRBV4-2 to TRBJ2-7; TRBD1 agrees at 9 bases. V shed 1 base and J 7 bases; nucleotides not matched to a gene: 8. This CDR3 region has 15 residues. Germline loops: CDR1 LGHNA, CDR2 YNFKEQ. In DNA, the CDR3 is TGTGCCAGCAGCCAAGTTGGACAGGGGACGAGTGAGCAGTACTTC. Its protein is CASSQVGQGTSEQYF.

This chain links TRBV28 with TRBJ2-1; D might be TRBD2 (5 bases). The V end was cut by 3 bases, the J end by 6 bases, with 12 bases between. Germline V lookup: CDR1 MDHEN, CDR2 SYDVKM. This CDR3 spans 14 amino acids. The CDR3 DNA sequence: TGTGCCAGCAGTTTTGGCGGGTCAGTCAATGAGCAGTTCTTC. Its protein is CASSFGGSVNEQFF.

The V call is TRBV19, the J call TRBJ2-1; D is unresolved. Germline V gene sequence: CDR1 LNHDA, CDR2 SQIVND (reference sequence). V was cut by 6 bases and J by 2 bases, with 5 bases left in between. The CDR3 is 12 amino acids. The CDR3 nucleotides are TGTGCCAGTAGAGACGCCTACAATGAGCAGTTCTTC. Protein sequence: CASRDAYNEQFF. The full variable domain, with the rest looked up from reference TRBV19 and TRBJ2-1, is DGGITQSPKYLFRKEGQNVTLSCEQNLNHDAMYWYRQDPGQGLRLIYYSQIVNDFQKGDIAEGYSVSREKKESFPLTVTSAQKNPTAFYLCASRDAYNEQFFGPGTRLTVL.

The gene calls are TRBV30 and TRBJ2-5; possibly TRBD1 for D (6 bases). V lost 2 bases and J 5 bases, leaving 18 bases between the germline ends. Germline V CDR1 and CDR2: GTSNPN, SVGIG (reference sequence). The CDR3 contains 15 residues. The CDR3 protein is CAWSKNRVWEETQYF. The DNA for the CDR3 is TGTGCCTGGAGTAAAAACAGGGTCTGGGAGGAGACCCAGTACTTC.

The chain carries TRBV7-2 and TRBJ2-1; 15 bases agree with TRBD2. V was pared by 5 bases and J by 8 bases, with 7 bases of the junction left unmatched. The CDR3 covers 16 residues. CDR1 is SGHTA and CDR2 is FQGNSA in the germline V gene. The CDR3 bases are TGTGCCAGCAGCCCGGGACTAGCGGGAGGAGCACATGAGCAGTTCTTC. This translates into CASSPGLAGGAHEQFF.

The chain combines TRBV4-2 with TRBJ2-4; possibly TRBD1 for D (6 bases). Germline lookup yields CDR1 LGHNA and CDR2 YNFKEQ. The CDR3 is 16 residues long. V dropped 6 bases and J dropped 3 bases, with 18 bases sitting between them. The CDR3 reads CASSPILGAGKNIQYF. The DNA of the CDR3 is TGTGCCAGCAGTCCTATTCTGGGGGCAGGCAAAAACATTCAGTACTTC.

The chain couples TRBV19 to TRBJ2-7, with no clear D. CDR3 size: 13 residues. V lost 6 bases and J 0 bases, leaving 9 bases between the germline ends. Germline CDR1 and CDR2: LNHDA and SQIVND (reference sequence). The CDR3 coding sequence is TGTGCCAGTAGAGGCAGCGCCTCCTACGAGCAGTACTTC. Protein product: CASRGSASYEQYF.

The DNA of the CDR3 is TGTGCCAGCAGCCCTGGACAGGGTTCGTACAATGAGCAGTTCTTC. Translating gives CASSPGQGSYNEQFF. J is TRBJ2-1 and V is TRBV11-2; 8 positions agree with TRBD1. The CDR3 runs 15 residues. J lost 4 bases, V lost 5 bases, and 7 bases had no gene match. The germline V gene encodes CDR1 SGHAT and CDR2 FQNNGV.

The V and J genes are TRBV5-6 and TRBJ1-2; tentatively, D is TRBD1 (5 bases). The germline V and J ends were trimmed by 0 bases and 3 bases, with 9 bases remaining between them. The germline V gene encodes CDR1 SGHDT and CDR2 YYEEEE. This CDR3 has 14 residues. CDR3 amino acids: CASSLVRGHYGYTF. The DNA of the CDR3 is TGTGCCAGCAGCTTGGTTCGGGGACACTATGGCTACACCTTC.

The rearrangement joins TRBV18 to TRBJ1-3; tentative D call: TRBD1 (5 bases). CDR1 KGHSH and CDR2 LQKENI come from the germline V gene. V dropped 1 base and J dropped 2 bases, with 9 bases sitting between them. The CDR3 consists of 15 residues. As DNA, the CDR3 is TGTGCCAGCTCACCACAGGGGAGCCCTGGAAACACCATATATTTT. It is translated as CASSPQGSPGNTIYF. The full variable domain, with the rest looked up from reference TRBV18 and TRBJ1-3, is NAGVMQNPRHLVRRRGQEARLRCSPMKGHSHVYWYRQLPEEGLKFMVYLQKENIIDESGMPKERFSAEFPKEGPSILRIQQVVRGDSAAYFCASSPQGSPGNTIYFGEGSWLTVV.

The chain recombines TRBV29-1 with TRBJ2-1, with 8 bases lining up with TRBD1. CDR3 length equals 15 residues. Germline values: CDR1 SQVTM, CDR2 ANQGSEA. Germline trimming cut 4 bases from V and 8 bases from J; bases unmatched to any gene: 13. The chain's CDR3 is CSVASSAGGLDEQFF. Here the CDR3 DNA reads TGCAGCGTTGCTTCTTCGGCAGGGGGCCTTGATGAGCAGTTCTTC.

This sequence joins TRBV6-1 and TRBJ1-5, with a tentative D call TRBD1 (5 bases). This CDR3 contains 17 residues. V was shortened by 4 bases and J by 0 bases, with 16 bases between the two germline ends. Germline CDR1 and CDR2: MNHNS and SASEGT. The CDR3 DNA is TGTGCCAGCAGTGTTACCGCAGGGCCCTATAGCAATCAGCCCCAGCATTTT. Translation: CASSVTAGPYSNQPQHF.

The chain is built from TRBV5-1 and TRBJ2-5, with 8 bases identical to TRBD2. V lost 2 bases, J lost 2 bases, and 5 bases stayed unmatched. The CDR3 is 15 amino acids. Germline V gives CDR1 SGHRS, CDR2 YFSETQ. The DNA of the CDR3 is TGCGCCAGCAGCTTAATAACGGGAGGGCAAGAGACCCAGTACTTC. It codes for CASSLITGGQETQYF.

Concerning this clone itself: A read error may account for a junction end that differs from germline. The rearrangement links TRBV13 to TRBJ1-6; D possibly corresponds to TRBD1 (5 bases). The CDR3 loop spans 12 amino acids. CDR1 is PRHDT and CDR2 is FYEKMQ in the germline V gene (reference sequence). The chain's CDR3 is CASSLGPGSIHF. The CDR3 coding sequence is TGTGCCAGCAGTTTAGGCCCAGGGAGTATCCACTTT. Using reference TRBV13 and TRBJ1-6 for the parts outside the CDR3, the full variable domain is AAGVIQSPRHLIKEKRETATLKCYPIPRHDTVYWYQQGPGQDPQFLISFYEKMQSDKGSIPDRFSAQQFSDYHSELNMSSLELGDSALYFCASSLGPGSIHFGNGTRLTVT.

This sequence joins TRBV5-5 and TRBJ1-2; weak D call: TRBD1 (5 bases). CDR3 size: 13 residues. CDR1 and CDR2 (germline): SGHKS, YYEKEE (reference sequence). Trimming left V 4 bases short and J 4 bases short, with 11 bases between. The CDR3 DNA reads TGTGCCAGCAGCAGGGACGGGACCTATGGCTACACCTTC. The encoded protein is CASSRDGTYGYTF.

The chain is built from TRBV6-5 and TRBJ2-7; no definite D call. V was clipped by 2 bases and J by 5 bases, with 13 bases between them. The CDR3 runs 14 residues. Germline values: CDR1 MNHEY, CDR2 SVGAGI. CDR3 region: CASSYMSGPNEQYF. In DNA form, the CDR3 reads TGTGCCAGCAGTTACATGTCTGGCCCAAACGAGCAGTACTTC.

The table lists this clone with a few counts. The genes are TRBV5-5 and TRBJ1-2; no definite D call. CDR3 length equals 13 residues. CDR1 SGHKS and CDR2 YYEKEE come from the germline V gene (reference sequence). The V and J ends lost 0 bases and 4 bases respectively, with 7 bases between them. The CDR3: CASSLELPYGYTF. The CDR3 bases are TGTGCCAGCAGCTTGGAGCTACCCTATGGCTACACCTTC.

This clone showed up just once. This CDR3 is CASSFGTGNQPQHF. The CDR3 DNA follows: TGTGCCAGCAGTTTTGGTACGGGTAATCAGCCCCAGCATTTT. The V call is TRBV27, the J call TRBJ1-5; D is undetermined. Trimming took off 3 bases at V and 4 bases at J, with 10 bases between the two ends. The CDR3 length is 14 residues. From germline, CDR1 is MNHEY and CDR2 SMNVEV (reference sequence).

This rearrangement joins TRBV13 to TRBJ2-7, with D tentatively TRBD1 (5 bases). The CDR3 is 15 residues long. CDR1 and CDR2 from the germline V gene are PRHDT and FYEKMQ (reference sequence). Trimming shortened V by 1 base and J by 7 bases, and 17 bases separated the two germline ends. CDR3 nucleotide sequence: TGTGCCAGCAGCTTAGTAGGTCAGGGTTTGCGGGAGCAGTACTTC. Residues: CASSLVGQGLREQYF.

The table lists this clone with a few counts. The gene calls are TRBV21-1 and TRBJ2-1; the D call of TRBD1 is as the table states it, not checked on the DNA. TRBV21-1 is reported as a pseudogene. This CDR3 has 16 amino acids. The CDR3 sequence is CASSNGTGGLYNEQFF. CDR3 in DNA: TGTGCCAGCAGCAATGGGACAGGGGGCCTCTACAATGAGCAGTTCTTC.

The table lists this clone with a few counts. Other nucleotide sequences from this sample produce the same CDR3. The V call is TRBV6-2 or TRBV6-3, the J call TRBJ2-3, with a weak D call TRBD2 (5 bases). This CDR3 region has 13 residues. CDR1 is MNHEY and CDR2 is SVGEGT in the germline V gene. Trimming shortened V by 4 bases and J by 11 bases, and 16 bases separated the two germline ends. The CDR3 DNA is TGTGCCAGCAGTTTAGGAGAGGTCCGGGGGCAGTATTTT. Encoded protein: CASSLGEVRGQYF.